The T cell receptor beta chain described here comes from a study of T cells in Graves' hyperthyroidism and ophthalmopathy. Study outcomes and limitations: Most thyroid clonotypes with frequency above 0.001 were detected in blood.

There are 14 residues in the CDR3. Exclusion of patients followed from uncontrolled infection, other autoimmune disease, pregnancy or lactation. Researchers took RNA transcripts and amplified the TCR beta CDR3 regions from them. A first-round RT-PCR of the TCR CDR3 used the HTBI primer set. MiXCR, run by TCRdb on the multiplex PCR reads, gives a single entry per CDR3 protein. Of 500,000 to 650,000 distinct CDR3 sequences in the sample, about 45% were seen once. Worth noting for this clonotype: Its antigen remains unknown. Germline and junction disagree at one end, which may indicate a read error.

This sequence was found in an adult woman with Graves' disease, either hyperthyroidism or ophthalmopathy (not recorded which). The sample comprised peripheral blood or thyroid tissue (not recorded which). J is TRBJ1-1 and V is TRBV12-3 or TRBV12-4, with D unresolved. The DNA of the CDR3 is TGTGCCGGCAGTTTATCTGAGGGAAGCACTGAAGCTTTCTTT. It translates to CAGSLSEGSTEAFF.